This passage covers 29 T cell receptor beta chains from one sample sequenced in a study of T cells in Graves' hyperthyroidism and ophthalmopathy. Amplified TCR beta CDR3 regions derived from RNA transcripts. Researchers ran a first-round RT-PCR on the TCR CDR3 using the HTBI primer set. MiXCR, applied by TCRdb to the multiplex PCR reads, yields one record per CDR3 protein. The sample carries a few hundred thousand distinct CDR3 sequences, about 16% recorded once. The sequencing input was blood. These receptors were obtained from a woman aged 40 to 49 with Graves' ophthalmopathy.

The table lists this clonotype with a few counts. The V and J genes are TRBV19 and TRBJ2-3; a weak D match, TRBD2 (5 bases). CDR3 length: 16 amino acids. The germline V gene has CDR1 LNHDA and CDR2 SQIVND (reference sequence). The V gene lost 1 base and the J gene lost 2 bases, with 13 bases spanning the gap. This CDR3 is CASSIASGVITDTQYF. In DNA, the CDR3 is TGTGCCAGTAGTATAGCCAGCGGAGTCATCACAGATACGCAGTATTTT.

Points on this clonotype: A clone one base away is much larger, so this may be a read error. The rearrangement uses TRBV10-3 and TRBJ2-7; 9 bases match TRBD1. This CDR3 comprises 14 residues. The J segment lost 5 bases and the V segment lost 5 bases, leaving 7 bases of the junction unmatched. The germline gives CDR1 ENHRY, CDR2 SYGVKD. CDR3 bases: TGTGCCATCAGTTATATAGGACAGGGGCACGAGCAGTACTTC. Protein product: CAISYIGQGHEQYF.

On this clonotype itself: A much larger clone lies one base from this, so it may be a read error. The chain employs TRBV12-3 or TRBV12-4 and TRBJ2-3, with 12 bases lining up with TRBD2. This CDR3 comprises 19 residues. The CDR3 DNA reads as TGTGCCAGCAGTTTAGTAAATCCGGGACTAGCGGGTCGCACAGATGCGCAGTATTTT. This encodes CASSLVNPGLAGRTDAQYF.

This clonotype was seen only a few times. V usage is TRBV29-1 and J usage is TRBJ1-1; D is undetermined. This CDR3 is built from 13 residues. With 7 bases removed from V and 2 bases from J, the gap between germline ends came to 14 bases. The germline V gene has CDR1 SQVTM and CDR2 ANQGSEA. CDR3 sequence (DNA): TGCAGCGACGTCGGTCAAAGCAACACTGAAGCTTTCTTT. The encoded protein is CSDVGQSNTEAFF.

This clonotype showed up just a few times. J is TRBJ2-1 and V is TRBV9, with 9 bases aligning to TRBD2. Germline trimming cut 0 bases from V and 8 bases from J; bases unmatched to any gene: 3. CDR1 and CDR2 from the germline V gene are SGDLS and YYNGEE. This CDR3 has 14 residues. The chain's CDR3 is CASSVESGRYEQFF. The CDR3 coding sequence is TGTGCCAGCAGCGTAGAGAGCGGGAGGTATGAGCAGTTCTTC.

This clonotype showed up many times. This CDR3 reads CASSPHGTTGNTIYF. CDR3 nucleotides: TGTGCCAGCAGCCCCCACGGGACAACTGGAAACACCATATATTTT. The chain has TRBV11-2 and TRBJ1-3; D perhaps matches TRBD1 (6 bases). V lost 5 bases to trimming and J lost 2 bases, with 13 bases between them. The CDR3 has 15 residues. The germline V gene encodes CDR1 SGHAT and CDR2 FQNNGV.

This clonotype was seen a handful of times. V gene TRBV7-2 combines with J gene TRBJ1-2; D might be TRBD1 (5 bases). CDR3 length: 13 residues. Per germline, CDR1 SGHTA and CDR2 FQGNSA. V lost 3 bases to trimming and J lost 6 bases, with 11 bases between them. The CDR3 region is CASSFKTDHGYTF. CDR3 bases: TGTGCCAGCAGCTTTAAGACAGATCATGGCTACACCTTC.

This clonotype was recorded many times. V gene TRBV18 combines with J gene TRBJ2-1; D gene ambiguous. V dropped 4 bases and J dropped 9 bases, with 13 bases sitting between them. This CDR3 is 13 amino acids long. Germline V gene lookup returns CDR1 KGHSH and CDR2 LQKENI. The CDR3 here is CASSQRTRGEQFF. CDR3 nucleotide sequence: TGTGCCAGCTCACAGAGAACCCGAGGTGAGCAGTTCTTC.

This clonotype was observed once. V gene TRBV12-3 or TRBV12-4 combines with J gene TRBJ1-6, with D possibly matching TRBD1 (6 bases). Between the trimmed V and J ends, which lost 10 bases and 7 bases, there was a span of 14 bases. The CDR3 covers 13 residues. CDR3 protein: CATKTGPNSPLHF. CDR3 bases: TGTGCCACCAAGACAGGCCCAAATTCACCCCTCCACTTT.

The CDR3 region has the DNA TGTGCCGCAAGCGGGGGAACCACAGATACGCAGTATTTT. It codes for CAASGGTTDTQYF. The genes are TRBV19 and TRBJ2-3; 8 bases are a match to TRBD2. J gave up 2 bases and V 11 bases, and 6 bases lay outside the gene matches. There are 13 residues in the CDR3. CDR1 and CDR2 (germline): LNHDA, SQIVND (reference sequence).

This clonotype came up a few times. The chain employs TRBV12-3 or TRBV12-4 and TRBJ2-7, with a tentative D call TRBD2 (6 bases). The V and J ends lost 7 bases and 6 bases respectively, with 7 bases between them. This CDR3 is 10 amino acids long. This CDR3 reads CASKGLEQYF. The CDR3 DNA is TGTGCCAGCAAGGGACTCGAGCAGTACTTC.

As regards this clonotype: The junction shows a germline mismatch at one end, possibly a read error. The rearrangement uses TRBV20-1 and TRBJ2-3; 8 bases fit TRBD1. This CDR3 has 16 residues. The germline V gene has CDR1 DFQATT and CDR2 SNEGSKA (reference sequence). The CDR3 DNA follows: TGCAGTGCTAGGGAAGAGATCCCAGGGGGCACACATACGCAGTATTTT. It is translated as CSAREEIPGGTHTQYF.

This clonotype occurred a few times. The J gene is TRBJ1-2, the V gene TRBV19; D is ambiguous. The CDR3 sequence is 15 residues long. V shed 8 bases and J shed 0 bases, with 16 bases lying between them. Germline loops: CDR1 LNHDA, CDR2 SQIVND (reference sequence). The CDR3 here is CASQRVRTSNYGYTF. CDR3 bases: TGTGCCAGTCAGCGGGTTAGAACCTCTAACTATGGCTACACCTTC.

This clonotype was found a few times. V usage is TRBV20-1 and J usage is TRBJ2-7; D tentatively fits TRBD1 or TRBD2 (5 bases each). In germline, CDR1 is DFQATT, CDR2 SNEGSKA (reference sequence). The V end was cut by 0 bases, the J end by 1 base, with 16 bases between. CDR3 length: 16 residues. This CDR3 is CSARDPRDPTSYEQYF. The CDR3 DNA reads as TGCAGTGCTAGAGATCCCCGGGACCCCACATCCTACGAGCAGTACTTC.

The table lists this clonotype with many counts. J is TRBJ2-3 and V is TRBV27; 8 bases align to TRBD2. The junction had 0 bases not matched to a gene; V was cut back by 0 bases and J by 1 base. The CDR3 spans 15 residues. Germline CDR1 is MNHEY and CDR2 is SMNVEV (reference sequence). The CDR3 protein is CASSLSTSGTDTQYF. CDR3 DNA: TGTGCCAGCAGTTTATCGACTAGCGGCACAGATACGCAGTATTTT.

The J gene is TRBJ1-4, the V gene TRBV20-1; D is ambiguous. The CDR3 is 11 residues long. With 6 bases removed from V and 8 bases from J, the gap between germline ends came to 10 bases. Germline lookup yields CDR1 DFQATT and CDR2 SNEGSKA (reference sequence). CDR3 in DNA: TGCAGTGCCCTCGTCTCGGAAAAACTGTTTTTT. The encoded protein is CSALVSEKLFF.

This clonotype was counted at least ten times. The rearrangement joins TRBV12-3 or TRBV12-4 to TRBJ2-3; D is undetermined. The CDR3 is 14 residues long. V lost 4 bases to trimming and J lost 1 base, with 9 bases between them. The CDR3 loop is CASSWARGTDTQYF. In nucleotides, the CDR3 is TGTGCCAGCAGTTGGGCCCGAGGCACAGATACGCAGTATTTT.

This clonotype has just a few counts. This chain links TRBV10-3 with TRBJ1-5; the D gene is possibly TRBD1 (6 bases). Trimming took off 10 bases at V and 4 bases at J, with 17 bases between the two ends. CDR1 is ENHRY and CDR2 is SYGVKD in the germline V gene. The CDR3 spans 14 residues. The CDR3 loop is CATEDGQKNQPQHF. For the CDR3, the DNA is TGTGCCACCGAAGATGGACAGAAAAATCAGCCCCAGCATTTT.

V usage is TRBV7-9 and J usage is TRBJ2-5, with D possibly matching TRBD1 (5 bases). CDR1 is SEHNR, CDR2 FQNEAQ, per germline (reference sequence). The V end lost 4 bases, the J end lost 5 bases, and 17 bases lay between the germline ends. The length of the CDR3 is 15 residues. The CDR3 DNA reads TGTGCCAGCAGCTCACAGGATGCCCTCCAGGAGACCCAGTACTTC. This translates into CASSSQDALQETQYF.

This clonotype was observed a few times. The chain links TRBV19 to TRBJ1-1; 9 bases map to TRBD1. The trim removed 4 bases at V and 11 bases at J, leaving 8 bases unmatched. The CDR3 length is 13 residues. Per the germline V gene, CDR1 is LNHDA and CDR2 is SQIVND (reference sequence). CDR3 DNA: TGTGCCAGTAGTACTTCGGGACAGGGAAAGGCTTTCTTT. It encodes CASSTSGQGKAFF.

The chain couples TRBV19 to TRBJ2-1; 11 positions agree with TRBD1. CDR1 and CDR2 (germline): LNHDA, SQIVND (reference sequence). This CDR3 contains 14 residues. The ends lost 6 bases at V and 10 bases at J; junction bases unmatched: 8. CDR3 protein: CASRWTGGEGEQFF. In DNA, the CDR3 is TGTGCCAGTAGATGGACAGGGGGCGAGGGGGAGCAGTTCTTC.

This clonotype was counted between two and nine times. The chain joins TRBV9 to TRBJ2-7; TRBD1 matches 9 bases. The CDR3 runs 17 residues. The ends lost 3 bases at V and 6 bases at J; junction bases unmatched: 16. Germline lookup yields CDR1 SGDLS and CDR2 YYNGEE. The CDR3 is CASSAGTGTSRRSEQYF. The CDR3, as DNA: TGTGCCAGCAGCGCCGGGACAGGGACTTCTCGACGCTCCGAGCAGTACTTC.

This chain links TRBV15 with TRBJ1-1, with D uncertain. This CDR3 is 16 amino acids long. Germline assignment: CDR1 LNHNV and CDR2 YYDKDF (reference sequence). V gave up 1 base and J gave up 0 bases, with 12 bases separating them. The CDR3 loop is CATSRAGRNMNTEAFF. The CDR3 DNA sequence: TGTGCCACCAGCAGAGCGGGAAGAAACATGAACACTGAAGCTTTCTTT.

V usage is TRBV3-1 and J usage is TRBJ2-7; TRBD1 agrees at 9 bases. V trimming: 6 bases; J trimming: 3 bases; junction bases outside the gene matches: 6. The CDR3 consists of 14 residues. Germline CDR1 and CDR2: LGHDT and YNNKEL (reference sequence). CDR3 region: CASRTGQGNYEQYF. The CDR3, as DNA: TGTGCCAGCAGAACGGGACAGGGCAACTACGAGCAGTACTTC.

This chain connects TRBV10-3 to TRBJ2-3, with 12 bases aligning to TRBD1. The length of the CDR3 is 15 residues. Germline assignment: CDR1 ENHRY and CDR2 SYGVKD. With 6 bases clipped from V and 6 bases from J, the junction kept 7 bases outside the gene matches. The CDR3 loop reads CAISPGQGAQDTQYF. The CDR3 nucleotides read TGTGCCATCAGCCCGGGACAGGGGGCGCAGGATACGCAGTATTTT.

Only a few counts were recorded for this clonotype. The V gene is TRBV28, the J gene TRBJ2-5, with D tentatively TRBD2 (6 bases). The CDR3 extends over 12 amino acids. Between the trimmed V and J ends, which lost 6 bases and 4 bases, there was a span of 9 bases. Looked up from germline, CDR1 is MDHEN and CDR2 is SYDVKM. The CDR3 coding sequence is TGTGCCAGCAGGCGGGACGGAGAGACCCAGTACTTC. It codes for CASRRDGETQYF.

This clonotype turned up a few times. V gene TRBV29-1 combines with J gene TRBJ2-4, with 9 bases matching TRBD1. The CDR3 is made up of 14 amino acids. The J segment lost 1 base and the V segment lost 6 bases, leaving 4 bases of the junction unmatched. CDR1 SQVTM and CDR2 ANQGSEA come from the germline V gene. The CDR3 spells CSVGQGNAKNIQYF. DNA of the CDR3: TGCAGCGTCGGACAGGGGAATGCCAAAAACATTCAGTACTTC.

This clonotype was found many times. This chain connects TRBV3-1 to TRBJ1-1; D unclear. Germline CDR1 LGHDT, CDR2 YNNKEL (reference sequence). Trimming removed 6 bases from V and 1 base from J, with 12 bases in between. The CDR3 has 14 residues. The CDR3 DNA is TGTGCCAGCAGACCTCGACTGGAGAACACTGAAGCTTTCTTT. Encoded protein: CASRPRLENTEAFF.

Ten or more counts support this clonotype. The chain carries TRBV30 and TRBJ2-5; TRBD2 might be the D (6 bases). This CDR3 spans 12 amino acids. CDR1 is GTSNPN, CDR2 SVGIG, per germline (reference sequence). Trimming removed 4 bases from V and 7 bases from J, with 13 bases in between. CDR3 DNA: TGTGCCTGGAATCCCTACGGGGGGACCCAGTACTTC. Translation: CAWNPYGGTQYF.